This entry describes one T cell receptor beta chain. The entry originates in a study of OX40 agonist ivuxolimab in advanced cancers. This table comes from immunoSEQ multiplex PCR, and its TCRdb copy is limited to in-frame clones, with some not included. Among 70,000 to 95,000 clones, 85% to 90% were seen once, and the ten largest hold 10% to 15%. The V gene's germline CDR1 is GTSNPN and CDR2 SVGIG (reference sequence). V was clipped by 3 bases and J by 2 bases; unmatched bases: 4. This CDR3 is built from 14 residues. The clonotype originates from an adult with an advanced solid tumor such as melanoma, head and neck, liver or kidney cancer. Sequencing was performed on CD4+ or CD8+ T cells sorted from blood, taken in a trial of the OX40 agonist ivuxolimab. The chain links TRBV30 to TRBJ2-7; 10 bases line up with TRBD1. CDR3 in amino acids: CAWSLDRGPYEQYF. The CDR3 DNA follows: TGTGCCTGGAGCCTCGACAGGGGGCCCTACGAGCAGTACTTC.